A selection of T cell receptor beta chains follows, all from one sample in a study of T cell responses to AZD1222 COVID-19 vaccine. Produced via immunoSEQ multiplex PCR; TCRdb's table is partial and in-frame only. Here the sample spans 95,000 to 100,000 clones, 86% being singletons. This specimen was peripheral blood, taken on day 0 of AZD1222 vaccination. The receptors shown here come from an adult in good health. CDR3s include the opening cysteine and the closing phenylalanine or tryptophan. A D gene is named only where the DNA matches it firmly. The size of a clone is reported for some rows only, either as once, few or many, or as a class for expanded clones.

J: TRBJ1-3; V: TRBV15; size: few; D: .; DNA: TGTGCCACCAGCAAGGGACCGCAACTATCCGGAAACACCATATATTTT; CDR3: CATSKGPQLSGNTIYF
J: TRBJ1-4; V: TRBV6-6; size: .; D: TRBD1; DNA: TGTGCCAGCAGCCGAAACCCCCGGCAGGGGGTGGGTGAAAAACTGTTTTTT; CDR3: CASSRNPRQGVGEKLFF
J: TRBJ2-5; V: TRBV7-2; size: .; D: .; DNA: TGTGCCAGCAGAAAGGCATCGCAGGGAGAGACCCAGTACTTC; CDR3: CASRKASQGETQYF
J: TRBJ1-1; V: TRBV28; size: .; D: .; DNA: TGTGCCAGCACGTGGGGTGTGGGGCTGGGGAACACTGAAGCTTTCTTT; CDR3: CASTWGVGLGNTEAFF
J: TRBJ1-5; V: TRBV27; size: .; D: .; DNA: TGTGCCAGCGGCGAGGGGAATCAGCCCCAGCATTTT; CDR3: CASGEGNQPQHF
J: TRBJ1-5; V: TRBV27; size: .; D: TRBD1; DNA: TGTGCCAGCAGTCCGTTGCGCCGGACAGGGGTTTATCAGCCCCAGCATTTT; CDR3: CASSPLRRTGVYQPQHF
J: TRBJ1-4; V: TRBV19; size: .; D: .; DNA: TGTGCCAGTAGGGGGACCATTAATGAAAAACTGTTTTTT; CDR3: CASRGTINEKLFF
J: TRBJ1-5; V: TRBV4-1; size: .; D: .; DNA: TGCGCCAGCAGCCAAGACAGCAATCAGCCCCAGCATTTT; CDR3: CASSQDSNQPQHF
J: TRBJ2-3; V: TRBV6-4; size: .; D: TRBD2; DNA: TGTGCCAGCAGTCGACTAGCGGAGCCCACAGATACGCAGTATTTT; CDR3: CASSRLAEPTDTQYF
J: TRBJ2-3; V: TRBV4-3; size: .; D: .; DNA: TGCGCCAGCAGCCAAGATTGGTTTTCGGATACGCAGTATTTT; CDR3: CASSQDWFSDTQYF
J: TRBJ1-2; V: TRBV19; size: .; D: .; DNA: TGTGCCAGTAGTATCGCTAACTATGGCTACACCTTC; CDR3: CASSIANYGYTF
J: TRBJ2-7; V: TRBV20-1; size: .; D: .; DNA: TGCAGTGCTAGGGACCTGTACGAGCAGTACTTC; CDR3: CSARDLYEQYF
J: TRBJ1-5; V: TRBV4-2; size: once; D: .; DNA: TGTGCCAGCAGCCAAGACCGGGACGGCAATCAGCCCCAGCATTTT; CDR3: CASSQDRDGNQPQHF
J: TRBJ2-7; V: TRBV10-3; size: once; D: TRBD2; DNA: TGTGCCATCAGTGGAGTCGGGACTATCTACGAGCAGTACTTC; CDR3: CAISGVGTIYEQYF
J: TRBJ1-6; V: TRBV7-2; size: .; D: .; DNA: TGTGCCAGCAGCCCAATGCGGGGGGCGAGATATTCACCCCTCCACTTT; CDR3: CASSPMRGARYSPLHF
J: TRBJ1-2; V: TRBV5-1; size: .; D: TRBD1; DNA: TGCGCCAGCAGCTTTGGACAGGGACGTGGCTACACCTTC; CDR3: CASSFGQGRGYTF
J: TRBJ2-3; V: TRBV7-3; size: .; D: TRBD2; DNA: TGTGCCAGCAGCTTGAGCGGGGTAACCCAAACGCAGTATTTT; CDR3: CASSLSGVTQTQYF
J: TRBJ1-6; V: TRBV6-1; size: .; D: .; DNA: TGTGCCAGCAGTGAGGTGCAGGGCCTTAATTCACCCCTCCACTTT; CDR3: CASSEVQGLNSPLHF
J: TRBJ1-1; V: TRBV27; size: .; D: TRBD1; DNA: TGTGCCAGCAGTCCGTCGGACAGGAAGAACACTGAAGCTTTCTTT; CDR3: CASSPSDRKNTEAFF
J: TRBJ1-6; V: TRBV6-1; size: .; D: .; DNA: TGTGCCAGCAGTGACAGGGATAATTCACCCCTCCACTTT; CDR3: CASSDRDNSPLHF
J: TRBJ2-7; V: TRBV7-3; size: .; D: .; DNA: TGTGCCAGCAGCTTAGGCGTCTCGGGGGCCGAGCAGTACTTC; CDR3: CASSLGVSGAEQYF
J: TRBJ2-7; V: TRBV24-1; size: .; D: TRBD2; DNA: TGTGCCACCAGTGGGGGGGGTTCCTCCTACGAGCAGTACTTC; CDR3: CATSGGGSSYEQYF
J: TRBJ2-7; V: TRBV27; size: .; D: .; DNA: TGTGCCAGCAGTCGGGCGGGCGAGCAGTACTTC; CDR3: CASSRAGEQYF
J: TRBJ1-6; V: TRBV6-6; size: .; D: TRBD1; DNA: TGTGCCAGCAGTCCCACGACAGGGTTGGTTGGTTCACCCCTCCACTTT; CDR3: CASSPTTGLVGSPLHF
J: TRBJ2-2; V: TRBV6-2/TRBV6-3; size: once; D: .; DNA: TGTGCCAGCAGTTATTTGCAGGTTAACACCGGGGAGCTGTTTTTT; CDR3: CASSYLQVNTGELFF
J: TRBJ1-3; V: TRBV5-4; size: once; D: .; DNA: TGTGCTGTTCGAATGTCTGGAAACACCATATATTTT; CDR3: CAVRMSGNTIYF
J: TRBJ1-2; V: TRBV5-6; size: .; D: .; DNA: TGTGCCAGCAGCTCCCAGTGGGGCTATGGCTACACCTTC; CDR3: CASSSQWGYGYTF
J: TRBJ1-5; V: TRBV19; size: .; D: TRBD1; DNA: TGTGCCAGTAGTATTCAACTCCTGATCAAACCACAGGGGGAGGGGGGCAATCAGCCCCAGCATTTT; CDR3: CASSIQLLIKPQGEGGNQPQHF
J: TRBJ2-3; V: TRBV2; size: .; D: TRBD2; DNA: TGTGCCAGCAGTGAACCCTGGGGACTAGCGGGAAGGACAGATACGCAGTATTTT; CDR3: CASSEPWGLAGRTDTQYF